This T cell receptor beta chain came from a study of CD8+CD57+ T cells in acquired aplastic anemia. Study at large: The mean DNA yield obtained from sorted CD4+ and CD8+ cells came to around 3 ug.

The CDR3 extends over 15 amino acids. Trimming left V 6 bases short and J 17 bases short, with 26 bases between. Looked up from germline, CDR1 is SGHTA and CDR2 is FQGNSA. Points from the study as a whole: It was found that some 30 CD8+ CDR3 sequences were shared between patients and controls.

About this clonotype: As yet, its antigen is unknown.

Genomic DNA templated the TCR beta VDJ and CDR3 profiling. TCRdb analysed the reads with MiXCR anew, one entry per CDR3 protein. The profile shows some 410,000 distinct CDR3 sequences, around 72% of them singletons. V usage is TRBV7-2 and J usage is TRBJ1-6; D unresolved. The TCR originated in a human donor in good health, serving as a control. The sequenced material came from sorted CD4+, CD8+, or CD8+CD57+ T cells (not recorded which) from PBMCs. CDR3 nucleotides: TGTGCCAGCAGTGTCGACCACTCCTACGAGCAGTACTTCCACTTT. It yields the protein CASSVDHSYEQYFHF. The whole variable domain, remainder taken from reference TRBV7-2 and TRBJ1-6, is GAGVSQSPSNKVTEKGKDVELRCDPISGHTALYWYRQSLGQGLEFLIYFQGNSAPDKSGLPSDRFSAERTGGSVSTLTIQRTQQEDSAVYLCASSVDHSYEQYFHFGNGTRLTVT.